In this sample, the clone carrying this TCR beta chain turned up many times. The sample comes from a study of neurological immune-mediated disorders. Synthesis of cDNA was performed by 5'RACE using 10-nucleotide random UMIs. The yield of each sequencing run was over 200 million TCR-beta sequences from 15-18 subjects. TCRdb ran MiXCR on the 5' RACE reads and lists one entry per CDR3 protein. The table includes 95,000 or so distinct CDR3 sequences, 3.5% to 4% detected once. The CDR3 totals 14 residues. V gave up 6 bases and J gave up 0 bases; unmatched junction bases: 6. Germline CDR1 and CDR2: DFQATT and SNEGSKA (reference sequence).

The clonotype was recovered from a woman under 30 with multiple sclerosis. Source material: PBMCs. The genes are TRBV20-1 and TRBJ2-7; 9 nucleotides align to TRBD1. The CDR3 spells CSARPGQGSYEQYF. CDR3 in DNA: TGCAGTGCAAGACCGGGACAGGGCTCCTACGAGCAGTACTTC.